The 2 T cell receptor beta chains listed next were all sequenced from one sample in a study of blood T cell repertoires in COVID-19. TCRdb's table, derived via immunoSEQ multiplex PCR, lists solely in-frame clones and lacks some. The data contain 250,000 to 350,000 clones, about four fifths of them singletons. The material sequenced was peripheral blood. Receptors originate from a human donor with COVID-19, enrolled during active disease. The donor label of this sample is uncertain.

The gene calls are TRBV28 and TRBJ1-1; possibly TRBD1 for D (6 bases). The CDR3 runs 15 residues. Germline loops: CDR1 MDHEN, CDR2 SYDVKM. V lost 3 bases to trimming and J lost 0 bases, with 11 bases between them. Written as DNA, the CDR3 is TGTGCCAGCAGTTTGGACAGTGCAATGAACACTGAAGCTTTCTTT. Protein product: CASSLDSAMNTEAFF.

The chain carries TRBV29-1 and TRBJ2-5; 7 positions agree with TRBD2. V dropped 4 bases and J dropped 5; count of bases not matched to a gene: 13. CDR1 and CDR2 (germline): SQVTM, ANQGSEA. The CDR3 is 15 residues long. CDR3 sequence (DNA): TGCAGCGTTGTTGGGGGAGGGTTTGGAGGCGAGACCCAGTACTTC. Translation gives CSVVGGGFGGETQYF.